This T cell receptor beta chain comes out of a study of blood T cell repertoires in COVID-19. At the level of the study: The United States, Italy and Spain were the sources of the acute and convalescent COVID-19 samples. T cells, B-cell-depleted T cells, or PBMCs supplied cDNA or gDNA.

CDR1 and CDR2 from the germline V gene are KGHSH and LQKENI. Unmatched junction bases numbered 2, after V lost 3 bases and J lost 6 bases. The CDR3 is 13 amino acids. As originally analysed: It was from reference gene primer amplification that nucleated cell counts were estimated. Only in-frame clones appear in the TCRdb table, and some are missing; sequencing was by immunoSEQ multiplex PCR. That table gives V, J and clone size, and the DNA gave D and trimming. The sample contains 55,000 to 75,000 clones, roughly 90% of which appear only once. The chain couples TRBV18 to TRBJ1-5, with TRBD1 matching over 7 bases. The sequenced material came from peripheral blood. This sequence originates from a human donor in a cohort sampled during active COVID-19. CDR3: CASSPGQSQPQHF. The CDR3 coding sequence is TGTGCCAGCTCACCGGGACAGTCTCAGCCCCAGCATTTT.